This T cell receptor beta chain was found in a study of blood T cell repertoires in COVID-19. At the level of the study: Samples taken during acute and convalescent COVID-19 were collected in the United States, Italy and Spain. Sample material is recorded as cDNA or gDNA derived from T cells, B-cell-depleted T cells, or PBMCs.

The CDR3 has 12 residues. Germline V gene lookup returns CDR1 SEHNR and CDR2 FQNEAQ (reference sequence). V lost 5 bases and J lost 3, with 8 bases in between. Authors' processing steps: The assay estimated nucleated cells by amplifying reference gene primers. Measured with immunoSEQ multiplex PCR; TCRdb has only the in-frame clones, and not every one. V and J calls and clone size are those listed in that table; D and trimming were worked out from the DNA. The data show over 150,000 clones, with roughly four fifths seen just once and roughly 7.5% held by the top ten. Patients of the Seattle cohort, enrolled during active infection, were followed longitudinally.

The rearrangement uses TRBV7-9 and TRBJ2-7; D ambiguous. The source material was peripheral blood. The sequence came from a woman aged 65 to 85 with COVID-19, enrolled during active disease. DNA of the CDR3: TGTGCCAGCAGCCAAACACACTACGAGCAGTACTTC. This encodes CASSQTHYEQYF.